This T cell receptor beta chain comes out of a study of human T cells and chemical hapten exposure. Time point in this sample: patch test 1, 2 weeks after DPC sensitization. Sample treatment: therapeutic diphenylcyclopropenone sensitization with weekly scalp DPC. Sample donors consisted of patients with alopecia, aged 18 to 70 years, who were suitable for DPC. CDR3 length: 14 residues. Germline V gives CDR1 MNHEY, CDR2 SVGEGT. V shed 7 bases, J shed 5 bases, and the junction held 9 bases outside the gene matches. MiXCR was run by TCRdb on the RACE reads, yielding one entry per CDR3 protein. Here the sample spans around 120,000 distinct CDR3 sequences, roughly an eighth being singletons. This clonotype was counted only a few times.

The chain has TRBV6-2 or TRBV6-3 and TRBJ1-1, with 8 bases aligning to TRBD1. The clonotype comes from a man aged 18 to 30 with alopecia areata. Some clones in this sample may be carry-over from other donors' samples. The material sequenced was whole blood, taken in connection with sensitization to the hapten diphenylcyclopropenone (DPC). Written as DNA, the CDR3 is TGTGCCAGCACCCTGACCGGGGACAGGACTGAAGCTTTCTTT. This codes for CASTLTGDRTEAFF.